The 30 T cell receptor beta chains listed next were all sequenced from one sample in a study of cytomegalovirus exposure and HLA in healthy donors. This PCR relied on a set of 60 Vbeta primers and 13 Jbeta primers. Sequencing was performed with immunoSEQ multiplex PCR; in TCRdb, only in-frame clones are kept and a portion is missing. The repertoire includes approximately 110,000 clones, around 70% of them detected once, and 4.2% sits in the top ten. Sequenced material: PBMCs. These TCRs come from a woman aged 40 to 55 in good health and CMV-seropositive.

V is TRBV5-1 and J is TRBJ1-1; 8 bases map to TRBD1. Germline trimming cut 4 bases from V and 6 bases from J; bases unmatched to any gene: 8. The germline CDR1 and CDR2 sequences are SGHRS and YFSETQ. CDR3 length: 14 residues. The CDR3 bases are TGCGCCAGCAGCCAAGACAGGGGAACCCCTGAAGCTTTCTTT. Amino acid sequence: CASSQDRGTPEAFF.

CDR3 amino acids: CASSEGRGTHEQYF. Here the CDR3 DNA reads TGTGCCAGCAGTGAAGGGCGGGGGACCCACGAGCAGTACTTC. The gene calls are TRBV25-1 and TRBJ2-7; 7 bases are a match to TRBD2. Germline V gene lookup returns CDR1 MGHDK and CDR2 SYGVNS. CDR3 length: 14 amino acids. The J segment lost 5 bases and the V segment lost 2 bases, leaving 6 bases of the junction unmatched.

CDR3 DNA: TGTGCCAGCTCAACCTCACTAGCGGGAGTCAATGAGCAGTTCTTC. Encoded protein: CASSTSLAGVNEQFF. V gene TRBV18 combines with J gene TRBJ2-1, with 11 bases lining up with TRBD2. The V gene's germline CDR1 is KGHSH and CDR2 LQKENI. V was pared by 5 bases and J by 6 bases, with 6 bases of the junction left unmatched. CDR3 length: 15 amino acids. Supplemented by reference TRBV18 and TRBJ2-1, the full variable domain reads NAGVMQNPRHLVRRRGQEARLRCSPMKGHSHVYWYRQLPEEGLKFMVYLQKENIIDESGMPKERFSAEFPKEGPSILRIQQVVRGDSAAYFCASSTSLAGVNEQFFGPGTRLTVL.

This clone was seen just once. This chain joins TRBV18 and TRBJ2-7, with 8 positions matching TRBD1. Germline V gene sequence: CDR1 KGHSH, CDR2 LQKENI. V lost 1 base and J lost 3; bases outside the gene matches: 2. This CDR3 spans 14 amino acids. The DNA of the CDR3 is TGTGCCAGCTCACCACTGGGACAGGACTACGAGCAGTACTTC. Protein product: CASSPLGQDYEQYF.

This rearrangement joins TRBV6-1 to TRBJ1-3; a possible D gene is TRBD1 (5 bases). The germline CDR1 and CDR2 sequences are MNHNS and SASEGT. Trimming pared 5 bases from V and 8 bases from J, leaving 16 bases between. This CDR3 is built from 14 residues. CDR3 in amino acids: CASSYRRQGDTIYF. CDR3 nucleotides: TGTGCCAGCAGTTATCGCCGGCAGGGTGACACCATATATTTT.

V usage is TRBV7-9 and J usage is TRBJ2-7; D may be TRBD1 (6 bases). This CDR3 spans 16 amino acids. V was cut by 5 bases and J by 0 bases, with 17 bases left in between. Germline loops: CDR1 SEHNR, CDR2 FQNEAQ (reference sequence). The chain's CDR3 is CASSPSLRQDSYEQYF. The DNA of the CDR3 is TGTGCCAGCAGCCCTAGTCTAAGACAGGACTCCTACGAGCAGTACTTC.

In this sample, this clone turned up once. The junction departs from germline at one end; a sequencing error may be responsible. At the DNA level, this CDR3 is encoded by other sequences in the same sample as well. The V and J genes are TRBV29-1 and TRBJ1-1; the D gene is possibly TRBD1 (6 bases). The germline V gene has CDR1 SQVTM and CDR2 ANQGSEA. CDR3 length: 12 residues. CDR3 nucleotides: TGCAGCGCTGAAGCCGGGACAACTGAAGCTTTCTTT. Translating gives CSAEAGTTEAFF.

This chain uses TRBV9 with TRBJ2-2; D is possibly TRBD2 (6 bases). Germline V gene sequence: CDR1 SGDLS, CDR2 YYNGEE. Trimming took off 0 bases at V and 4 bases at J, with 13 bases between the two ends. The CDR3 covers 16 residues. The CDR3 spells CASSVDDGSGTGELFF. The CDR3 DNA follows: TGTGCCAGCAGCGTAGACGACGGGAGTGGCACCGGGGAGCTGTTTTTT.

This clone was observed a few times. The rearrangement uses TRBV6-1 and TRBJ1-1, with D unresolved. Between the trimmed V and J ends, which lost 10 bases and 6 bases, there was a span of 21 bases. Germline values: CDR1 MNHNS, CDR2 SASEGT. The CDR3 loop spans 14 amino acids. DNA of the CDR3: TGTGCCACCGCAGACTTATTCAGAAACGCTGAAGCTTTCTTT. Protein: CATADLFRNAEAFF.

The chain carries TRBV5-4 and TRBJ2-4, with 8 bases aligning to TRBD2. The trim removed 2 bases at V and 4 bases at J, leaving 8 bases unmatched. The CDR3 contains 16 residues. Germline lookup yields CDR1 SGHNT and CDR2 YYREEE (reference sequence). Here the CDR3 reads CASSLGSGIGKNIQYF. CDR3 nucleotide sequence: TGTGCCAGCAGCTTAGGTAGCGGGATCGGAAAAAACATTCAGTACTTC. Based on the CDR3 plus reference TRBV5-4 and TRBJ2-4, the full variable domain is ETGVTQSPTHLIKTRGQQVTLRCSSQSGHNTVSWYQQALGQGPQFIFQYYREEENGRGNFPPRFSGLQFPNYSSELNVNALELDDSALYLCASSLGSGIGKNIQYFGAGTRLSVL.

In regard to this clone: Different DNA sequences within this sample yield the same CDR3. The chain has TRBV7-9 and TRBJ1-5; 9 bases map to TRBD1. CDR1 SEHNR and CDR2 FQNEAQ come from the germline V gene (reference sequence). This CDR3 is built from 14 residues. V lost 5 bases and J lost 4; bases outside the gene matches: 3. In DNA, the CDR3 is TGTGCCAGCAGCCCAGGGACAGGGAATCAGCCCCAGCATTTT. Translation: CASSPGTGNQPQHF.

V and J are TRBV2 and TRBJ2-1; TRBD1 is a possible D gene (5 bases). The V gene's germline CDR1 is SNHLY and CDR2 FYNNEI. V was trimmed by 7 bases and J by 3 bases, leaving 22 bases between them. This CDR3 has 17 residues. The CDR3 DNA sequence: TGTGCCAGCAACCTAAGACCAGGGCTGGGCTTCTACAATGAGCAGTTCTTC. The encoded protein is CASNLRPGLGFYNEQFF.

CDR3 region: CASSPGTGGADTQYF. CDR3 sequence (DNA): TGTGCCAGCAGCCCGGGGACAGGGGGAGCAGATACGCAGTATTTT. J is TRBJ2-3 and V is TRBV28; 11 bases fit TRBD1. J was trimmed by 4 bases and V by 6 bases; bases with no gene match: 6. The CDR3 extends over 15 amino acids. The germline gives CDR1 MDHEN, CDR2 SYDVKM.

The chain carries TRBV19 and TRBJ2-3; D perhaps matches TRBD2 (7 bases). Trimming left V 7 bases short and J 4 bases short, with 15 bases between. This CDR3 contains 14 residues. Germline assignment: CDR1 LNHDA and CDR2 SQIVND (reference sequence). The CDR3 sequence: CASKRGGGADTQYF. The CDR3 DNA follows: TGTGCCAGTAAAAGGGGGGGAGGCGCAGATACGCAGTATTTT.

This chain joins TRBV5-1 and TRBJ2-3, with TRBD2 matching 10 bases. The CDR3 runs to 15 residues. The trim removed 0 bases at V and 5 bases at J, leaving 3 bases unmatched. Germline V lookup: CDR1 SGHRS, CDR2 YFSETQ. The CDR3 DNA is TGCGCCAGCAGCTTGGGTGCTAGCGGGGGAGATACGCAGTATTTT. Translating gives CASSLGASGGDTQYF.

The chain is built from TRBV19 and TRBJ1-1, with D hard to call. Trimming took 3 bases from V and 1 from J, leaving 9 bases between them. From germline, CDR1 is LNHDA and CDR2 SQIVND (reference sequence). The CDR3 contains 14 residues. CDR3 region: CASSIRPGNTEAFF. CDR3 bases: TGTGCCAGTAGTATCAGACCAGGGAACACTGAAGCTTTCTTT.

This chain uses TRBV19 with TRBJ1-5, with 9 bases aligning to TRBD1. Trimming took 5 bases from V and 1 from J; bases not matched to a gene: 3. Germline CDR1 reads LNHDA; CDR2 reads SQIVND (reference sequence). The CDR3 sequence is 15 residues long. The CDR3 protein is CASSQQGASNQPQHF. As DNA, the CDR3 is TGTGCCAGTAGTCAACAGGGGGCGAGCAATCAGCCCCAGCATTTT.

This chain connects TRBV11-3 to TRBJ2-3; the match to TRBD2 covers 8 bases. Per the germline V gene, CDR1 is SGHNT and CDR2 is YENEEA. The CDR3 is made up of 15 amino acids. J gave up 11 bases and V 3 bases, and 13 bases lay outside the gene matches. The CDR3 here is CASSLSLAGPGKQYF. Written as DNA, the CDR3 is TGTGCCAGCAGCTTGTCTCTAGCGGGCCCGGGGAAGCAGTATTTT.

V usage is TRBV5-3 and J usage is TRBJ2-5, with TRBD1 identical over 9 bases. TRBV5-3 falls under the ORF class, with uncertain function. The CDR3 consists of 15 residues. V dropped 0 bases and J dropped 5; count of bases not matched to a gene: 5. CDR3 nucleotide sequence: TGTGCCAGAAGCTTGGGGGGCGACAGGGGGGAGACCCAGTACTTC. Protein product: CARSLGGDRGETQYF.

As to this clone: The same CDR3 can be traced to other DNA sequences in this sample. This chain connects TRBV12-2 to TRBJ2-7; TRBD1 reflects the table's D call only, with no check against the DNA. TRBV12-2 corresponds to a pseudogene. CDR3 size: 16 residues. CDR3 sequence reads: CASRLAHRGNSYEQYF. As DNA, the CDR3 is TGTGCAAGTCGCCTAGCTCACAGGGGCAACTCCTACGAGCAGTACTTC.

The chain is built from TRBV6-1 and TRBJ2-7; 8 bases fit TRBD2. The CDR3 length is 15 residues. Germline V gene sequence: CDR1 MNHNS, CDR2 SASEGT. Germline trimming cut 7 bases from V and 2 bases from J; bases unmatched to any gene: 10. Here the CDR3 DNA reads TGTGCCAGCAAGGTACTAGCGGAGACCGCCTACGAGCAGTACTTC. Protein product: CASKVLAETAYEQYF.

This clone was seen more than once but under ten times. The chain combines TRBV4-1 with TRBJ1-4; weak D call: TRBD1 (6 bases). The V gene's germline CDR1 is MGHRA and CDR2 YSYEKL. This CDR3 region has 16 residues. Between the trimmed V and J ends, which lost 0 bases and 4 bases, there was a span of 12 bases. CDR3 sequence reads: CASSQDTRGHNEKLFF. The DNA for the CDR3 is TGCGCCAGCAGCCAAGATACCAGGGGCCATAATGAAAAACTGTTTTTT.

The chain combines TRBV7-9 with TRBJ1-5; 7 nucleotides align to TRBD1. CDR1 is SEHNR and CDR2 is FQNEAQ in the germline V gene (reference sequence). V lost 5 bases and J lost 0; bases outside the gene matches: 7. The CDR3 has 16 residues. The CDR3 reads CASSPGTDYSNQPQHF. The CDR3 nucleotides read TGTGCCAGCAGCCCTGGGACAGATTATAGCAATCAGCCCCAGCATTTT.

The chain employs TRBV7-3 and TRBJ1-3, with a weak D call TRBD1 (6 bases). Trimming removed 5 bases at V and 0 bases at J, with 14 bases between. Germline V gives CDR1 SGHTA, CDR2 FQGTGA. The CDR3 runs to 16 residues. The CDR3 coding sequence is TGTGCCAGCAGCCCCAAACAGGGCAGCTCTGGAAACACCATATATTTT. It translates to CASSPKQGSSGNTIYF.

This clone was found once. The V and J genes are TRBV11-3 and TRBJ2-7, with 8 bases that match TRBD1. Per the germline V gene, CDR1 is SGHNT and CDR2 is YENEEA. The CDR3 consists of 14 residues. V was clipped by 3 bases and J by 5 bases; unmatched bases: 6. The CDR3 region is CASSFRSGGNEQYF. The DNA of the CDR3 is TGTGCCAGCAGCTTTCGGTCAGGGGGCAACGAGCAGTACTTC.

This chain uses TRBV5-6 with TRBJ2-6; no reliable D call. The CDR3 contains 15 residues. Trimming removed 4 bases from V and 3 bases from J, with 11 bases in between. The germline V gene has CDR1 SGHDT and CDR2 YYEEEE. Here the CDR3 reads CASSQTDRGANVLTF. The DNA for the CDR3 is TGTGCCAGCAGCCAAACAGACCGTGGGGCCAACGTCCTGACTTTC.

The V and J genes are TRBV7-9 and TRBJ1-2, with no clear D. Trimming took off 5 bases at V and 4 bases at J, with 11 bases between the two ends. The CDR3 contains 13 residues. CDR1 and CDR2 from the germline V gene are SEHNR and FQNEAQ (reference sequence). CDR3 amino acids: CASSPGTVYGYTF. CDR3 nucleotides: TGTGCCAGCAGCCCAGGAACGGTCTATGGCTACACCTTC.

This chain joins TRBV5-4 and TRBJ2-5; 9 bases align to TRBD1. Germline V gives CDR1 SGHNT, CDR2 YYREEE (reference sequence). The trim removed 3 bases at V and 5 bases at J, leaving 5 bases unmatched. The CDR3 has 14 amino acids. CDR3: CASSWTGVEETQYF. The CDR3 DNA reads TGTGCCAGCAGCTGGACAGGGGTCGAGGAGACCCAGTACTTC.

This clone was observed a few times. V usage is TRBV11-1 and J usage is TRBJ1-6; a weak D match, TRBD1 (5 bases). Looked up from germline, CDR1 is SGHAT and CDR2 is FQDESV (reference sequence). V was pared by 3 bases and J by 7 bases, with 10 bases between. The length of the CDR3 is 14 residues. The CDR3 nucleotides are TGTGCCAGCAGCTTCCGTCAGGGAAATTCACCCCTCCACTTT. This sequence encodes CASSFRQGNSPLHF.

To note about this clone: Sequence at one end of the junction differs from germline and may be a read error. This chain joins TRBV7-9 and TRBJ2-5; the D is unclear. This CDR3 is built from 15 residues. CDR1 and CDR2 from the germline V gene are SEHNR and FQNEAQ (reference sequence). CDR3 bases: TGTTCCAGCAGCTTAGGGCGTGGTCCCGGGGAGACCCAGTACTTC. It specifies CSSSLGRGPGETQYF. The full variable domain, with the rest looked up from reference TRBV7-9 and TRBJ2-5, is DTGVSQNPRHKITKRGQNVTFRCDPISEHNRLYWYRQTLGQGPEFLTYFQNEAQLEKSRLLSDRFSAERPKGSFSTLEIQRTEQGDSAMYLCSSSLGRGPGETQYFGPGTRLLVL.